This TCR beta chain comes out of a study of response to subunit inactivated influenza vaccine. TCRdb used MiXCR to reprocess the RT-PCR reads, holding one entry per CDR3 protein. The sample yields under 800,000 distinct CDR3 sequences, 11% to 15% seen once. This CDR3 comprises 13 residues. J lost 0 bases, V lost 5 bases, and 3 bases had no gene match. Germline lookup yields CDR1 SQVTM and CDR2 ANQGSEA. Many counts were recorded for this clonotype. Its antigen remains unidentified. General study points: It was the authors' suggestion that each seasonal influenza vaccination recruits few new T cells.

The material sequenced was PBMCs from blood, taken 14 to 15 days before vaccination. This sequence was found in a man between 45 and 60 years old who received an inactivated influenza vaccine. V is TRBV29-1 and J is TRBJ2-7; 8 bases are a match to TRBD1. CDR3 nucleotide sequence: TGCAGCGTTTCCGGGACAGGCTCCTACGAGCAGTACTTC. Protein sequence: CSVSGTGSYEQYF.